This passage covers 20 T cell receptor beta chains from one sample sequenced in a study of T cell repertoires in cytomegalovirus infection. TCRdb reprocessed the reads via MiXCR and lists one record per CDR3 protein. Of about 920,000 distinct CDR3 sequences in the sample, approximately 33% are singletons; the top ten hold 13%. The antigens of these receptors remain unknown. The input for sequencing was cultured CD8+ T cells from PBMCs, taken from culture after CMV antigen stimulation. The source of these receptors is a human donor in good health (CMV status not recorded). Some clones in this sample may be carry-over from other donors' samples.

The chain couples TRBV19 to TRBJ1-5; unclear D gene. Germline assignment: CDR1 LNHDA and CDR2 SQIVND (reference sequence). V shed 5 bases and J shed 1 base, with 12 bases lying between them. The CDR3 is made up of 15 amino acids. Here the CDR3 reads CASSLILQSNQPQHF. CDR3 in DNA: TGTGCCAGTAGTCTAATCCTACAAAGCAATCAGCCCCAGCATTTT.

In its sample, this clonotype was seen many times. This rearrangement joins TRBV4-1 to TRBJ1-4; D may be TRBD1 (5 bases). The ends were cut back, 0 bases at V and 4 bases at J, with 18 bases in the middle. The CDR3 loop spans 18 amino acids. Germline CDR1 and CDR2: MGHRA and YSYEKL. CDR3 sequence: CASSQDRRDAEINEKLFF. DNA for the CDR3: TGCGCCAGCAGCCAAGATAGGCGGGACGCCGAGATTAATGAAAAACTGTTTTTT.

This chain uses TRBV5-4 with TRBJ2-1; 7 bases align to TRBD1. There are 17 residues in the CDR3. With 0 bases clipped from V and 0 bases from J, the junction kept 6 bases outside the gene matches. Looked up from germline, CDR1 is SGHNT and CDR2 is YYREEE (reference sequence). The CDR3 here is CASSLEAGGFSYNEQFF. Here the CDR3 DNA reads TGTGCCAGCAGCTTGGAAGCAGGGGGTTTCTCCTACAATGAGCAGTTCTTC. Full variable domain (missing parts from reference TRBV5-4 and TRBJ2-1): ETGVTQSPTHLIKTRGQQVTLRCSSQSGHNTVSWYQQALGQGPQFIFQYYREEENGRGNFPPRFSGLQFPNYSSELNVNALELDDSALYLCASSLEAGGFSYNEQFFGPGTRLTVL.

The sample holds a few counts of this clonotype. J is TRBJ2-1 and V is TRBV10-3; TRBD2 matches 11 bases. Trimming at V came to 10 bases and at J to 7 bases, leaving 12 bases not matched to a gene. The germline gives CDR1 ENHRY, CDR2 SYGVKD. The CDR3 runs to 15 residues. This CDR3 is CATLTSGVGGNEQFF. CDR3 nucleotide sequence: TGTGCCACCCTGACTAGCGGGGTCGGGGGTAATGAGCAGTTCTTC.

This chain links TRBV19 with TRBJ1-1, with 8 positions matching TRBD1. After removal of 1 base from V and 8 bases from J, the junction contained 12 bases not matched to a gene. CDR1 is LNHDA, CDR2 SQIVND, per germline (reference sequence). This CDR3 comprises 16 residues. CDR3 residues: CASSIGSGTGGDEAFF. The CDR3 nucleotides read TGTGCCAGTAGTATAGGAAGTGGGACAGGAGGCGACGAAGCTTTCTTT.

This chain joins TRBV12-5 and TRBJ1-5; perhaps TRBD1 as D (6 bases). This CDR3 spans 16 amino acids. V dropped 6 bases and J dropped 0 bases, with 15 bases sitting between them. Germline V gene sequence: CDR1 LGHNT, CDR2 FRNRAP. CDR3 loop: CASGGAVPYSNQPQHF. In DNA, the CDR3 is TGTGCTAGTGGGGGGGCCGTTCCATATAGCAATCAGCCCCAGCATTTT.

This clonotype was detected a few times. The DNA of the CDR3 is TGTGCCAGCAGTATCGGACAGGGGGCGTTGGGCTACACCTTC. As protein: CASSIGQGALGYTF. V gene TRBV27 combines with J gene TRBJ1-2; TRBD1 aligns across 11 bases. The V and J ends lost 5 bases and 8 bases, in that order; junction bases with no gene match: 7. Germline V gene sequence: CDR1 MNHEY, CDR2 SMNVEV (reference sequence). The CDR3 loop spans 14 amino acids.

V and J are TRBV2 and TRBJ2-3; D not certain. The V end lost 4 bases, the J end lost 2 bases, and 10 bases lay between the germline ends. Germline assignment: CDR1 SNHLY and CDR2 FYNNEI. CDR3 length: 14 amino acids. DNA of the CDR3: TGTGCCAGCAGTGGGCCCCGACCCACAGATACGCAGTATTTT. Translated, it gives CASSGPRPTDTQYF. The entire variable domain, with the rest obtained from reference TRBV2 and TRBJ2-3, is as follows: EPEVTQTPSHQVTQMGQEVILRCVPISNHLYFYWYRQILGQKVEFLVSFYNNEISEKSEIFDDQFSVERPDGSNFTLKIRSTKLEDSAMYFCASSGPRPTDTQYFGPGTRLTVL.

This clonotype was counted many times. The chain joins TRBV12-3 or TRBV12-4 to TRBJ2-1; 8 nucleotides agree with TRBD1. J gave up 7 bases and V 5 bases, and 7 bases lay outside the gene matches. There are 14 residues in the CDR3. The CDR3 sequence is CASSTRTGRNEQFF. CDR3 nucleotides: TGTGCCAGCAGTACGCGGACAGGGCGTAATGAGCAGTTCTTC.

This clonotype was observed a few times. The chain uses TRBV7-9 and TRBJ2-4; perhaps TRBD2 as D (5 bases). The CDR3 length is 15 residues. Germline CDR1 SEHNR, CDR2 FQNEAQ (reference sequence). The V gene lost 1 base and the J gene lost 4 bases, with 11 bases spanning the gap. CDR3 in amino acids: CASSLDMRAKNIQYF. CDR3 DNA: TGTGCCAGCAGCTTAGATATGAGGGCTAAAAACATTCAGTACTTC. Filled out from reference TRBV7-9 and TRBJ2-4, the complete variable domain reads DTGVSQNPRHKITKRGQNVTFRCDPISEHNRLYWYRQTLGQGPEFLTYFQNEAQLEKSRLLSDRFSAERPKGSFSTLEIQRTEQGDSAMYLCASSLDMRAKNIQYFGAGTRLSVL.

This clonotype came up a few times. This chain uses TRBV19 with TRBJ1-5, with D unclear. In germline, CDR1 is LNHDA, CDR2 SQIVND (reference sequence). V was shortened by 3 bases and J by 3 bases, with 9 bases between the two germline ends. The CDR3 has 14 residues. The DNA of the CDR3 is TGTGCCAGTAGTATGGTGGCGTTCAATCAGCCCCAGCATTTT. Translation: CASSMVAFNQPQHF.

This chain joins TRBV5-6 and TRBJ2-5, with a possible D match to TRBD1 (6 bases). This CDR3 region has 14 residues. CDR1 is SGHDT and CDR2 is YYEEEE in the germline V gene. Trimming took 2 bases from V and 2 from J, leaving 10 bases between them. In DNA, the CDR3 is TGTGCCAGCAGCTTCTTACAGGGACAAGAGACCCAGTACTTC. Translating it yields CASSFLQGQETQYF.

This clonotype was seen repeatedly, ten times or more. The chain has TRBV6-5 and TRBJ2-7; D possibly corresponds to TRBD2 (5 bases). V lost 2 bases and J lost 7, with 9 bases in between. CDR1 is MNHEY, CDR2 SVGAGI, per germline. The CDR3 runs to 12 residues. The CDR3 DNA sequence: TGTGCCAGCAGTTACAAAGGGAGTGAGCAGTACTTC. Translated: CASSYKGSEQYF.

This clonotype was recorded many times. This chain uses TRBV11-2 with TRBJ2-7; possibly TRBD1 for D (5 bases). CDR3 length: 13 residues. The V gene lost 2 bases and the J gene lost 1 base, with 6 bases spanning the gap. Germline V gene lookup returns CDR1 SGHAT and CDR2 FQNNGV. The CDR3 sequence: CASSLSGSYEQYV. In DNA form, the CDR3 reads TGTGCCAGCAGCTTATCAGGGTCCTACGAGCAGTACGTC.

This clonotype turned up a few times. The chain combines TRBV27 with TRBJ2-7, with 8 bases lining up with TRBD1. The CDR3 is made up of 15 amino acids. From germline, CDR1 is MNHEY and CDR2 SMNVEV (reference sequence). The junction had 9 bases not matched to a gene; V was cut back by 5 bases and J by 3 bases. CDR3 amino acids: CASSRTGRRIYEQYV. CDR3 nucleotides: TGTGCCAGCAGTAGGACAGGGAGGAGGATCTACGAGCAGTACGTC.

This clonotype was seen a few times. The V call is TRBV4-3, the J call TRBJ1-1; TRBD1 agrees at 8 bases. The CDR3 extends over 18 amino acids. Germline lookup yields CDR1 LGHNA and CDR2 YSLEER. V shed 1 base, J shed 2 bases, and the junction held 12 bases outside the gene matches. CDR3 bases: TGCGCCAGCAGCCAAGTCTTGGCCGGGACAGGAGTCAACACTGAAGCTTTCTTT. Its translation: CASSQVLAGTGVNTEAFF.

The chain carries TRBV4-1 and TRBJ2-1, with 8 bases identical to TRBD2. CDR3 size: 18 residues. Germline lookup yields CDR1 MGHRA and CDR2 YSYEKL. After removal of 0 bases from V and 0 bases from J, the junction contained 7 bases not matched to a gene. The CDR3 DNA is TGCGCCAGCAGCCAAGATAGTTACGGGACTAGCTCCTACAATGAGCAGTTCTTC. Protein sequence: CASSQDSYGTSSYNEQFF.

CDR3 coding DNA: TGCAGCGTTCCCCCTAAACAGGTACCGAACACTGAAGCTTTCTTT. It translates to CSVPPKQVPNTEAFF. The chain joins TRBV29-1 to TRBJ1-1, with a weak D call TRBD1 (5 bases). With 5 bases removed from V and 1 base from J, the gap between germline ends came to 17 bases. The CDR3 extends over 15 amino acids. Per germline, CDR1 SQVTM and CDR2 ANQGSEA.

This clonotype was seen more than once but under ten times. The rearrangement links TRBV28 to TRBJ2-4; no definite D call. CDR3 length: 14 amino acids. CDR1 is MDHEN and CDR2 is SYDVKM in the germline V gene. The V gene lost 3 bases and the J gene lost 0 bases, with 6 bases spanning the gap. CDR3 DNA: TGTGCCAGCAGTTTCAATCTAGCCAAAAACATTCAGTACTTC. Protein: CASSFNLAKNIQYF.

The chain employs TRBV27 and TRBJ1-5; D perhaps matches TRBD1 (5 bases). Germline loops: CDR1 MNHEY, CDR2 SMNVEV (reference sequence). This CDR3 is 16 amino acids long. Trimming took off 1 base at V and 5 bases at J, with 15 bases between the two ends. CDR3 sequence reads: CASSLWAGSSDQPQHF. CDR3 DNA sequence: TGTGCCAGCAGTTTATGGGCAGGGTCCTCTGATCAGCCCCAGCATTTT.